Detailed here is one T cell receptor (beta chain). This sample was included in a study of shared T cell receptors in the human thymus. The assay was immunoSEQ multiplex PCR, and TCRdb's table has in-frame clones only and misses some. The sample includes over 450,000 clones, about 80% seen only once; the top ten take around 0.012%. V dropped 3 bases and J dropped 2; count of bases not matched to a gene: 6. Germline V gene sequence: CDR1 WSHSY, CDR2 SAAADI. The CDR3 spans 16 residues. The same data also went into a second study, on human thymus T cells. That paper states: Each of the donors was a healthy Finnish infant who was undergoing open corrective cardiac surgery for congenital heart defects. The thymus tissue came from resections taken during corrective heart surgery. What appeared biased in thymic and blood repertoires was the usage of V and J genes. Unrelated individuals reportedly shared highly overlapping thymic TCR repertoires.

The source is a boy in the first two years of life with a congenital heart defect. The source material was thymocytes. This chain uses TRBV10-2 with TRBJ1-4; 7 positions agree with TRBD1. The CDR3 protein is CASSDRGGPTNEKLFF. The CDR3 nucleotides are TGCGCCAGCAGTGACCGAGGGGGCCCGACTAATGAAAAACTGTTTTTT.